The 14 T cell receptor beta chains below come from one sample, sequenced in a study of blood T cell repertoires in COVID-19. Data came from immunoSEQ multiplex PCR; TCRdb stores just in-frame clones and leaves some out. The data hold approximately 240,000 clones, with roughly 85% observed a single time. Sequenced sample: peripheral blood. Receptors were obtained from a woman aged 18-35 years who had recovered from COVID-19.

In this sample, this clone turned up a few times. The chain is built from TRBV6-5 and TRBJ1-1, with D unresolved. Germline loops: CDR1 MNHEY, CDR2 SVGAGI. V was trimmed by 7 bases and J by 2 bases, leaving 17 bases between them. CDR3 length: 15 amino acids. The CDR3 nucleotides read TGTGCCAGCACGCCTTACTCTATATCAAACACTGAAGCTTTCTTT. Translated: CASTPYSISNTEAFF.

The V call is TRBV6-5, the J call TRBJ1-2; D is perhaps TRBD1 (6 bases). V was trimmed by 2 bases and J by 8 bases, leaving 12 bases between them. CDR1 and CDR2 from the germline V gene are MNHEY and SVGAGI. The CDR3 is 13 residues long. In nucleotides, the CDR3 is TGTGCCAGCAGTTACCGTCACAGGGACGGCTACACCTTC. Encoded protein: CASSYRHRDGYTF.

The rearrangement links TRBV9 to TRBJ2-3; the match to TRBD2 covers 12 bases. The germline gives CDR1 SGDLS, CDR2 YYNGEE. The CDR3 sequence is 19 residues long. V shed 0 bases, J shed 0 bases, and the junction held 8 bases outside the gene matches. The DNA for the CDR3 is TGTGCCAGCAGCGTAGGAGTGACTAGCGGGAGAACTAGCACAGATACGCAGTATTTT. This sequence encodes CASSVGVTSGRTSTDTQYF.

This chain links TRBV7-2 with TRBJ2-3; TRBD1 might be the D (5 bases). This CDR3 comprises 16 residues. The ends were cut back, 2 bases at V and 1 base at J, with 13 bases in the middle. Germline V gene sequence: CDR1 SGHTA, CDR2 FQGNSA. CDR3 sequence: CASSLLQGRRTDTQYF. CDR3 nucleotides: TGTGCCAGCAGCTTACTGCAGGGCCGGCGCACAGATACGCAGTATTTT.

This clone was seen just once. Other DNA sequences in this specimen translate into the identical CDR3. V is TRBV18 and J is TRBJ1-2, with 10 bases identical to TRBD1. J lost 6 bases, V lost 3 bases, and 1 base had no gene match. The CDR3 has 13 amino acids. Germline V gives CDR1 KGHSH, CDR2 LQKENI. This CDR3 is CASSPGQGDGYTF. The CDR3 region has the DNA TGTGCCAGCTCACCCGGACAGGGGGATGGCTACACCTTC.

This chain joins TRBV7-9 and TRBJ1-6; TRBD1 matches at 7 bases. Germline trimming cut 5 bases from V and 14 bases from J; bases unmatched to any gene: 12. Germline CDR1 reads SEHNR; CDR2 reads FQNEAQ (reference sequence). The CDR3 sequence is 14 residues long. For the CDR3, the DNA is TGTGCCAGCAGCGCGGACAGGCCCCAGGGGTCCCTCCACTTT. This sequence encodes CASSADRPQGSLHF.

The J gene is TRBJ1-2, the V gene TRBV4-3, with 9 bases lining up with TRBD1. Germline V CDR1 and CDR2: LGHNA, YSLEER. The length of the CDR3 is 15 residues. The V segment lost 0 bases and the J segment 4 bases; nucleotides outside the gene matches: 3. Here the CDR3 reads CASSQDGDRVYGYTF. The CDR3 region has the DNA TGCGCCAGCAGCCAAGATGGGGACAGGGTCTATGGCTACACCTTC.

This chain's CDR3 is CASSIARGGSYEQYF. The DNA for the CDR3 is TGTGCCAGTAGTATAGCACGGGGAGGATCCTACGAGCAGTACTTC. The rearrangement links TRBV19 to TRBJ2-7; D possibly corresponds to TRBD2 (6 bases). The CDR3 extends over 15 amino acids. With 1 base removed from V and 1 base from J, the gap between germline ends came to 11 bases. Germline loops: CDR1 LNHDA, CDR2 SQIVND (reference sequence). The variable domain in full, completed from reference TRBV19 and TRBJ2-7, reads DGGITQSPKYLFRKEGQNVTLSCEQNLNHDAMYWYRQDPGQGLRLIYYSQIVNDFQKGDIAEGYSVSREKKESFPLTVTSAQKNPTAFYLCASSIARGGSYEQYFGPGTRLTVT.

This clone appeared once. The chain joins TRBV5-4 to TRBJ2-1, with 12 bases matching TRBD2. V gave up 5 bases and J gave up 12 bases; unmatched junction bases: 9. The CDR3 contains 14 residues. Germline CDR1 is SGHNT and CDR2 is YYREEE (reference sequence). CDR3 nucleotide sequence: TGTGCCAGCAGTTCGACTAGCGGGAGATTAGGGCAGTTCTTC. Translation: CASSSTSGRLGQFF.

The chain combines TRBV27 with TRBJ2-4; TRBD1 might be the D (5 bases). CDR1 and CDR2 (germline): MNHEY, SMNVEV (reference sequence). Trimming took off 3 bases at V and 2 bases at J, with 8 bases between the two ends. This CDR3 has 14 amino acids. For the CDR3, the DNA is TGTGCCAGCAGTTTGCGACAGACCAAAAACATTCAGTACTTC. Residues: CASSLRQTKNIQYF.

J is TRBJ2-5 and V is TRBV19; 7 bases are a match to TRBD1. The junction had 15 bases not matched to a gene; V was cut back by 6 bases and J by 5 bases. The CDR3 consists of 16 residues. CDR1 and CDR2 (germline): LNHDA, SQIVND (reference sequence). In DNA form, the CDR3 reads TGTGCCAGTAGCCCCCGGGGACAGCGAGGGTTGGAGACCCAGTACTTC. This encodes CASSPRGQRGLETQYF.

In nucleotides, the CDR3 is TGTGCCAGCTATCTAGGAGGGAACACTGAAGCTTTCTTT. Amino acids: CASYLGGNTEAFF. The chain is built from TRBV6-5 and TRBJ1-1, with no clear D. The CDR3 is made up of 13 amino acids. The germline V gene encodes CDR1 MNHEY and CDR2 SVGAGI. Trimming stripped 8 bases from V and 1 base from J, with 11 bases between.

V is TRBV7-2 and J is TRBJ2-1; 7 bases fit TRBD2. The CDR3 is 15 residues long. The J segment lost 6 bases and the V segment lost 0 bases, leaving 5 bases of the junction unmatched. Germline lookup yields CDR1 SGHTA and CDR2 FQGNSA. The CDR3 loop reads CASSLAGGPRNEQFF. For the CDR3, the DNA is TGTGCCAGCAGCTTAGCGGGAGGGCCCCGCAATGAGCAGTTCTTC.

This clone was recorded once. The V and J genes are TRBV2 and TRBJ2-7; a possible D gene is TRBD1 (5 bases). Per the germline V gene, CDR1 is SNHLY and CDR2 is FYNNEI. V lost 3 bases and J lost 8, with 8 bases in between. This CDR3 has 11 residues. The CDR3 coding sequence is TGTGCCAGCAGTGACAGGGTCCAGCAGTACTTC. Translating gives CASSDRVQQYF.